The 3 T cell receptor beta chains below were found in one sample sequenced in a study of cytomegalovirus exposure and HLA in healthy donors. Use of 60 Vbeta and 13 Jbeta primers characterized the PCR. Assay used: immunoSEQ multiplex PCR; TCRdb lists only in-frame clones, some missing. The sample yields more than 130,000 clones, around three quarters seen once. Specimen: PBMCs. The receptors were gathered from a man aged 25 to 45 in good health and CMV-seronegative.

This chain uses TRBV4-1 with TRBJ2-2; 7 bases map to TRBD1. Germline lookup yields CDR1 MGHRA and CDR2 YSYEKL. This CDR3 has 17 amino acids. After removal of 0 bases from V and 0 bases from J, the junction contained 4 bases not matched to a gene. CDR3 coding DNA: TGCGCCAGCAGCCAAGAGGACAGGCGCACGAACACCGGGGAGCTGTTTTTT. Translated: CASSQEDRRTNTGELFF.

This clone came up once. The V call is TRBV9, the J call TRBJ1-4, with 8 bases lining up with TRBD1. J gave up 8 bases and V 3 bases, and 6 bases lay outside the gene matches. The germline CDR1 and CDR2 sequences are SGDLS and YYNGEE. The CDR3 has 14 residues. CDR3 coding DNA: TGTGCCAGCAGCGCAACAGGGGGAACCGAAAAACTGTTTTTT. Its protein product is CASSATGGTEKLFF.

CDR3 coding DNA: TGTGCCAGCAGTGGATGGGGACAGGGGGGCACCGGGGAGCTGTTTTTT. This encodes CASSGWGQGGTGELFF. The gene calls are TRBV2 and TRBJ2-2, with TRBD1 matching 11 bases. Germline V gene sequence: CDR1 SNHLY, CDR2 FYNNEI. V gave up 4 bases and J gave up 4 bases; unmatched junction bases: 5. The length of the CDR3 is 16 residues.